A selection of T cell receptor beta chains follows, all from one sample in a study of blood T cell repertoires in COVID-19. Clones were read by immunoSEQ multiplex PCR, and TCRdb kept only the in-frame ones, dropping some. This table holds approximately 500,000 clones, roughly 89% found once. Material: peripheral blood. Every receptor here comes from a young man with COVID-19, enrolled during active disease. Each CDR3 is given with its conserved first and last residue. The D gene is left open where the match is weak. The size field is filled for only some rows; it gives once, few, many or a size class.

V gene	clone size	J gene	D gene	CDR3 DNA	CDR3 protein
TRBV10-1	-	TRBJ2-1	TRBD2	TGCGCCAGCAGCGAACGGACTAGCGGGCTGTCCTACAATGAGCAGTTCTTC	CASSERTSGLSYNEQFF
TRBV7-9	-	TRBJ2-1	-	TGTGCCAGCAGCTTCACGGGAGAAGGGGACAATGAGCAGTTCTTC	CASSFTGEGDNEQFF
TRBV24-1	once	TRBJ2-1	-	TGTGCCACCCGGGAGAACCAGGACAATGAGCAGTTCTTC	CATRENQDNEQFF
TRBV15	-	TRBJ2-1	-	TGTGCCACCAGCAGGCCTCCGGGAGATGAGCAGTTCTTC	CATSRPPGDEQFF
TRBV7-2	once	TRBJ1-4	-	TGTGCCAGCAGCTTACAAGGGGAGGTAGCAAAACTGTTTTTT	CASSLQGEVAKLFF
TRBV6-1	once	TRBJ2-3	-	TGTGCCAGCAGTGAATTGGTGGACTCCGGCTTAGCGTTT	CASSELVDSGLAF
TRBV5-1	-	TRBJ2-3	TRBD2	TGCGCCAGCAGCCTAGCGGGGGGGATTTCAGATACGCAGTATTTT	CASSLAGGISDTQYF
TRBV2	once	TRBJ1-5	-	TGTGCCAGCAGCCTGCTGGGCAGAGTCAATCAGCCCCAGCATTTT	CASSLLGRVNQPQHF
TRBV18	-	TRBJ2-2	-	TGTGCCAGCTCACCTCAGGTCACCGGGGAGCTGTTTTTT	CASSPQVTGELFF
TRBV25-1	-	TRBJ2-5	-	TGTGCCAGCAGCCCCCCGGGGATACAAGAGACCCAGTACTTC	CASSPPGIQETQYF
TRBV28	-	TRBJ1-1	TRBD1	TGTGCCAGCAGTAATTGGGGACAGGGTGAAGCTTTCTTT	CASSNWGQGEAFF
TRBV24-1	-	TRBJ2-1	-	TGTGCCACCAGGGAGGGGGGGAATTCCAATGAGCAGTTCTTC	CATREGGNSNEQFF
TRBV12-3/TRBV12-4	-	TRBJ1-1	TRBD1	TGTGCCAGCAGTCCCGGACAGGGCGAAGCTTTCTTT	CASSPGQGEAFF
TRBV11-3	-	TRBJ1-2	-	TGTGCCAGCAGCCGCGCCGGGACTATTGATGGCTACACCTTC	CASSRAGTIDGYTF
TRBV5-1	-	TRBJ2-2	-	TGCGCCAGCAGCTCTCCGCCAAATCCGGGTCAGAACACCGGGGAGCTGTTTTTT	CASSSPPNPGQNTGELFF
TRBV7-9	-	TRBJ2-7	TRBD1	TGTGCCAGCAGCTTATATGGAGGCGGACAGGGGGAATACGAGCAGTACTTC	CASSLYGGGQGEYEQYF
TRBV2	-	TRBJ2-7	TRBD2	TGTGCCAGCAGACCGGGACTAGCGGGCTACGAGCAGTACTTC	CASRPGLAGYEQYF
TRBV23-1	-	TRBJ1-6	-	TGCGCCAGCAGTCAAGGTCAGGGTATCGATTCACCCCTCCACTTT	CASSQGQGIDSPLHF
TRBV19	-	TRBJ1-1	-	TGTGCCAGTAGGGGAGTAGGTTATGAAGCTTTCTTT	CASRGVGYEAFF
TRBV18	few	TRBJ2-3	-	TGTGCCAGCTCACCACTGCCTAGCGAGATCACAGATACGCAGTATTTT	CASSPLPSEITDTQYF
TRBV14	-	TRBJ2-3	-	TGTGCCAGCAGCCATCTCTTGGGGGGGGCAACGCAGTATTTT	CASSHLLGGATQYF
TRBV30	-	TRBJ1-4	-	TGTGCCTGGAGTGTGGGGGGAGAGGAAAAACTGTTTTTT	CAWSVGGEEKLFF
TRBV6-5	-	TRBJ1-5	-	TGTGCCAGCAGTTCGACAGGAAGCAATCAGCCCCAGCATTTT	CASSSTGSNQPQHF
TRBV7-8	-	TRBJ1-6	TRBD1	TGTGCCAGCAGCCTCGGGACAGGGCCTTCACCCCTCCACTTT	CASSLGTGPSPLHF
TRBV29-1	once	TRBJ2-2	-	TGCAGCGTTGCTACGACAGGTGACACCGGGGAGCTGTTTTTT	CSVATTGDTGELFF
TRBV6-5	-	TRBJ1-5	TRBD1	TGTGCCAGCAACCAATTTTCAGGGGGGAATCAGCCCCAGCATTTT	CASNQFSGGNQPQHF
TRBV6-6	-	TRBJ2-7	-	TGTGCCAGCAGTTACTCCTCAGGGAGGCCCTACGAGCAGTACTTC	CASSYSSGRPYEQYF
TRBV5-1	-	TRBJ2-7	-	TGCGCCAGCAGCTTGGGCGGACAGCTCTACGAGCAGTACTTC	CASSLGGQLYEQYF
TRBV27	-	TRBJ1-2	TRBD1	TGTGCCAGCACTCCCCGTGGGACAGGGGCCAACCGAGGGGGCTACACCTTC	CASTPRGTGANRGGYTF